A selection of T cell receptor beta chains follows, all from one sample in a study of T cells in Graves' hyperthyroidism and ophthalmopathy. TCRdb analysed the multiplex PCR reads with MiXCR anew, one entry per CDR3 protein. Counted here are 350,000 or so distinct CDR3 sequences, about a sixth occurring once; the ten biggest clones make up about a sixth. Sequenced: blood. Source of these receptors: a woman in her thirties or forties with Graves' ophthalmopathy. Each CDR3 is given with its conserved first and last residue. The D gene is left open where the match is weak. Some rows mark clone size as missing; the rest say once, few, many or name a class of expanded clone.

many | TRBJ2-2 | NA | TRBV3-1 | CASSDLGAGELFF | TGTGCCAGCAGCGATCTTGGGGCCGGGGAGCTGTTTTTT
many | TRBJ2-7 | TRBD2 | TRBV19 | CASSIGLLAGVAYEQYF | TGTGCCAGTAGTATAGGGCTACTAGCGGGAGTCGCCTACGAGCAGTACTTC
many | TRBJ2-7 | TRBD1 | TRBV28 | CASSAAGTGSYEQYF | TGTGCCAGCAGTGCGGCCGGGACAGGTTCCTACGAGCAGTACTTC
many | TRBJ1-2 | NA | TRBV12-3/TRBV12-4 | CASSFKVYYGYTF | TGTGCCAGCAGTTTTAAGGTATACTATGGCTACACCTTC
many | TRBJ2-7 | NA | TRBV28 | CATRRTHGPYEQYF | TGTGCCACTCGGAGGACCCATGGCCCATACGAGCAGTACTTC
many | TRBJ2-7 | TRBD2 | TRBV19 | CASSETSGSSYF | TGTGCCAGTTCCGAGACTAGCGGGAGTTCGTACTTC
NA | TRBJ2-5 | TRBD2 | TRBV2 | CASGGLAEETQYF | TGTGCCAGCGGTGGACTAGCGGAAGAGACCCAGTACTTC
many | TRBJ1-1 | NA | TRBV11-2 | CASSLGGFTEAFF | TGTGCCAGCAGCTTAGGAGGTTTCACTGAAGCTTTCTTT
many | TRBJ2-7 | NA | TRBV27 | CASSLKGPGNEQYF | TGTGCCAGCAGTTTAAAGGGCCCGGGCAACGAGCAGTACTTC
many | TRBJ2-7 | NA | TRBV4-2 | CASSQELNYEQYF | TGTGCCAGCAGCCAAGAACTAAATTACGAGCAGTACTTC
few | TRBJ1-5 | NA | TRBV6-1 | CASRRTGLSNQPQHF | TGTGCCAGCAGGCGTACAGGGCTGAGCAATCAGCCCCAGCATTTT
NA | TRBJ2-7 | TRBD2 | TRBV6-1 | CASSPGPSGSGEQYF | TGTGCCAGCAGTCCGGGGCCTAGCGGGAGTGGCGAGCAGTACTTC
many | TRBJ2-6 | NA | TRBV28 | CASSPGRAGANVLTF | TGTGCCAGCAGTCCTGGGCGAGCCGGGGCCAACGTCCTGACTTTC
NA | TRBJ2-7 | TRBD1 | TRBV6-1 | CASRQTGVGDEQYF | TGTGCCAGCAGGCAGACAGGGGTTGGCGACGAGCAGTACTTC
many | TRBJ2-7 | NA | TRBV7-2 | CASSPSSDRYEQYF | TGTGCCAGCAGCCCATCGTCGGATCGCTACGAGCAGTACTTC
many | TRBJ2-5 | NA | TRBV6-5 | CASSYSTGDQETQYF | TGTGCCAGCAGTTACTCGACAGGTGACCAAGAGACCCAGTACTTC
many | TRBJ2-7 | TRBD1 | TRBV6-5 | CASSPPGQGEYEQYF | TGTGCCAGCAGTCCGCCGGGACAGGGGGAGTACGAGCAGTACTTC
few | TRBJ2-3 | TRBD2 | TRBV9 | CASSVRLAPDTQYF | TGTGCCAGCAGCGTCCGACTAGCTCCAGATACGCAGTATTTT
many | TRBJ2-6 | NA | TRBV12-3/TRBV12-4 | CASSLRGTGANVLTF | TGTGCCAGCAGTTTGAGGGGGACTGGGGCCAACGTCCTGACTTTC
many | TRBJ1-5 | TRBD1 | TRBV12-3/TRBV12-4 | CASSYRGGQPQHF | TGTGCCAGCAGCTACAGGGGAGGTCAGCCCCAGCATTTT
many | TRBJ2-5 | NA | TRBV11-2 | CASSLDYGETQYF | TGTGCCAGCAGCTTAGATTACGGGGAGACCCAGTACTTC
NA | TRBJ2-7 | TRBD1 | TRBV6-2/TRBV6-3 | CASSFIGTGAYEQYF | TGTGCCAGCAGCTTCATCGGGACAGGGGCCTACGAGCAGTACTTC
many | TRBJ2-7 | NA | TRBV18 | CASSPPGDGSYEQYF | TGTGCCAGCTCACCACCGGGGGACGGTTCCTACGAGCAGTACTTC
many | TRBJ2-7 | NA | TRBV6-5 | CASSYTGRIYEQYF | TGTGCCAGCAGTTACACGGGGAGGATCTACGAGCAGTACTTC
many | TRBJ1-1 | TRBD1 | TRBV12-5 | CASGIPQGGAEAFF | TGTGCTAGTGGTATTCCACAGGGGGGTGCTGAAGCTTTCTTT
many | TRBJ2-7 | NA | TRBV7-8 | CASSSALDYEQYF | TGTGCCAGCAGCTCCGCACTAGACTACGAGCAGTACTTC
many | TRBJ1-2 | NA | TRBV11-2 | CASSFGSGPNYGYTF | TGTGCCAGCAGCTTCGGGTCGGGCCCGAACTATGGCTACACCTTC
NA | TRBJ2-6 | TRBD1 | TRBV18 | CASTRGTGSGANVLTF | TGTGCCAGCACCAGGGGGACAGGGTCTGGGGCCAACGTCCTGACTTTC
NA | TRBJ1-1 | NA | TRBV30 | CAGSEGMAEAFF | TGTGCCGGAAGCGAAGGAATGGCTGAAGCTTTCTTT
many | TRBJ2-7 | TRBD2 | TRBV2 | CASSDGGRAYEQYF | TGTGCCAGCAGTGATGGCGGGAGGGCGTACGAGCAGTACTTC
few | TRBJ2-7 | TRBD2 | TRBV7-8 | CASSLVASGRLGGEQYF | TGTGCCAGCAGCTTAGTGGCTAGCGGGAGGCTCGGGGGCGAGCAGTACTTC
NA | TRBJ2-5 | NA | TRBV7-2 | CASSLSVTIAETQYF | TGTGCCAGCAGCTTATCTGTGACTATCGCAGAGACCCAGTACTTC
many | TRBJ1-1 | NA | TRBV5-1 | CASSLGEGVGEAFF | TGCGCCAGCAGCTTGGGAGAGGGGGTCGGGGAAGCTTTCTTT
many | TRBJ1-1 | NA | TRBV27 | CASSFNEGPNTEAFF | TGTGCCAGCAGTTTTAATGAAGGGCCGAACACTGAAGCTTTCTTT
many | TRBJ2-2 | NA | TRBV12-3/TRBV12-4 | CASSKTDIGAGELFF | TGTGCCAGCAGTAAAACGGACATTGGGGCCGGGGAGCTGTTTTTT
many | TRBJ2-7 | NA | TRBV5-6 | CASRPTGSYEQYF | TGTGCCAGCAGACCCACAGGTTCCTACGAGCAGTACTTC
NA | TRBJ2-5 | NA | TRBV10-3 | CAISDLVQGRETQYF | TGTGCCATCAGTGATTTAGTACAGGGTCGAGAGACCCAGTACTTC
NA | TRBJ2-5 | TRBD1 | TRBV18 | CASSHPGQATQYF | TGTGCCAGCTCACATCCGGGACAGGCGACCCAGTACTTC
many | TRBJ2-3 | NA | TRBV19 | CASSIVLPDTQYF | TGTGCCAGTAGTATAGTACTCCCAGATACGCAGTATTTT
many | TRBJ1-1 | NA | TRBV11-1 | CASSYEGVGMGTEAFF | TGTGCCAGCAGCTATGAGGGAGTGGGGATGGGAACTGAAGCTTTCTTT
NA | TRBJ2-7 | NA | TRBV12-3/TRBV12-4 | CASSPNSDKRTF | TGTGCCAGCAGCCCTAATTCTGACAAGCGGACCTTC
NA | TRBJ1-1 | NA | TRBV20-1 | CSASPPGLNTEAFF | TGCAGTGCTAGCCCCCCGGGTTTGAACACTGAAGCTTTCTTT
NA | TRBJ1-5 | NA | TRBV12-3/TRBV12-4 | CASSLTEYSNQPQHF | TGTGCCAGCAGCCTTACCGAATATAGCAATCAGCCCCAGCATTTT
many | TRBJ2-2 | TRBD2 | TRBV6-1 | CASSGLAGAGGELFF | TGTGCCAGCAGTGGACTAGCGGGAGCGGGCGGGGAGCTGTTTTTT
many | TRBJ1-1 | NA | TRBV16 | CASSQWAPPGNTEAFF | TGTGCCAGCAGCCAATGGGCGCCCCCGGGCAACACTGAAGCTTTCTTT
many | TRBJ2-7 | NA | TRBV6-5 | CASSPSWRSSYEQYF | TGTGCCAGCAGTCCCTCGTGGAGGAGCTCCTACGAGCAGTACTTC
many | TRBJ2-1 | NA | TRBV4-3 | CASSQDFRGEQFF | TGCGCCAGCAGCCAAGATTTCAGAGGTGAGCAGTTCTTC
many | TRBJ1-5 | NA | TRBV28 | CASRYLTGTSGQPQHF | TGTGCCAGCAGGTACCTTACCGGGACCTCGGGTCAGCCCCAGCATTTT
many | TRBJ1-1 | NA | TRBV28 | CASSAYRAPNTEAFF | TGTGCCAGCAGTGCATACAGGGCACCGAACACTGAAGCTTTCTTT
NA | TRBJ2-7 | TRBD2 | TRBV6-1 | CASSETRQSGSIYEQYF | TGTGCCAGCAGTGAAACGAGGCAAAGCGGGAGTATTTACGAGCAGTACTTC
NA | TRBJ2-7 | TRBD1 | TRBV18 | CASSVGTGSWSYEQYF | TGTGCCAGCTCAGTCGGGACAGGGTCATGGTCCTACGAGCAGTACTTC
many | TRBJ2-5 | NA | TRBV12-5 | CASGLVLGDPSRTQYF | TGTGCTAGTGGTTTGGTACTAGGGGATCCCAGTAGAACCCAGTACTTC
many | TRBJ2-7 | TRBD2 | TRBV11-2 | CASSSRAGGGIDEQYF | TGTGCCAGCAGCTCCCGGGCCGGGGGGGGAATCGACGAGCAGTACTTC
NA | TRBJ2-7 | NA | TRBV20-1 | CSALDEQGVGEQYF | TGCAGTGCCCTAGACGAACAGGGTGTCGGCGAGCAGTACTTC